One sample yielded the 9 T cell receptor beta chains listed below, sequenced in a study of blood T cell repertoires in COVID-19. The assay was immunoSEQ multiplex PCR, and TCRdb's table has in-frame clones only and misses some. The profile shows several thousand clones, roughly nine tenths of them singletons. Sample: peripheral blood. Every receptor here comes from a human donor in a cohort sampled during active COVID-19.

The genes are TRBV19 and TRBJ1-2, with 7 bases matching TRBD1. Germline CDR1 is LNHDA and CDR2 is SQIVND (reference sequence). This CDR3 spans 13 amino acids. With 6 bases clipped from V and 13 bases from J, the junction kept 14 bases outside the gene matches. CDR3 nucleotide sequence: TGTGCCAGTAGGGATAAAGGGACAGTCAGATTCACCTTC. Translation: CASRDKGTVRFTF.

The rearrangement links TRBV11-2 to TRBJ2-7; the match to TRBD1 covers 11 bases. J gave up 0 bases and V 3 bases, and 7 bases lay outside the gene matches. Germline V gene sequence: CDR1 SGHAT, CDR2 FQNNGV. The CDR3 runs to 17 residues. CDR3 coding DNA: TGTGCCAGCAGCTTCGGGACAGGGGGTCTTTTCTCCTACGAGCAGTACTTC. Amino acid sequence: CASSFGTGGLFSYEQYF.

This rearrangement joins TRBV11-3 to TRBJ2-5, with D possibly being TRBD1 (6 bases). The length of the CDR3 is 13 residues. In germline, CDR1 is SGHNT, CDR2 YENEEA. Trimming stripped 5 bases from V and 2 bases from J, with 9 bases between. In DNA form, the CDR3 reads TGTGCCAGCAGCCTTGGACAGCAAGAGACCCAGTACTTC. This gives the protein CASSLGQQETQYF.

This rearrangement joins TRBV19 to TRBJ2-7, with 13 bases fitting TRBD2. The CDR3 has 16 residues. The junction had 9 bases not matched to a gene; V was cut back by 5 bases and J by 5 bases. From germline, CDR1 is LNHDA and CDR2 SQIVND (reference sequence). CDR3 DNA sequence: TGTGCCAGTAGTCCTAGACTAGCGGGGGGTTTCGACGAGCAGTACTTC. Protein: CASSPRLAGGFDEQYF.

CDR3 loop: CASSYSGGQGGYTF. The CDR3 bases are TGTGCCAGCAGTTACTCGGGAGGGCAGGGAGGCTACACCTTC. V and J are TRBV6-5 and TRBJ1-2, with D perhaps TRBD1 (5 bases). V lost 0 bases, J lost 8 bases, and 13 bases lay in between. CDR1 MNHEY and CDR2 SVGAGI come from the germline V gene. The CDR3 is made up of 14 amino acids.

The genes are TRBV29-1 and TRBJ1-1, with unresolved D. Germline CDR1 and CDR2: SQVTM and ANQGSEA. V lost 4 bases and J 0 bases, leaving 6 bases between the germline ends. The CDR3 is 12 amino acids. As DNA, the CDR3 is TGCAGCGTTGTGACATTGAACACTGAAGCTTTCTTT. This encodes CSVVTLNTEAFF.

The chain joins TRBV7-6 to TRBJ1-1; D uncertain. Trimming removed 2 bases at V and 1 base at J, with 5 bases between. The CDR3 has 13 amino acids. The germline CDR1 and CDR2 sequences are SGHVS and FNYEAQ. CDR3 bases: TGTGCCAGCAGCTTATCCGGGAACACTGAAGCTTTCTTT. Its protein product is CASSLSGNTEAFF.

The V call is TRBV19, the J call TRBJ2-4; tentative D call: TRBD1 (6 bases). The CDR3 covers 15 residues. Trimming pared 2 bases from V and 2 bases from J, leaving 10 bases between. Germline V lookup: CDR1 LNHDA, CDR2 SQIVND (reference sequence). CDR3 protein: CASSIRGQTKNIQYF. CDR3 sequence (DNA): TGTGCCAGTAGTATAAGGGGACAAACCAAAAACATTCAGTACTTC.

This clone has just a few counts. This sequence joins TRBV4-1 and TRBJ1-2; TRBD1 matches at 7 bases. The CDR3 is made up of 15 amino acids. Germline assignment: CDR1 MGHRA and CDR2 YSYEKL. Trimming cost V 1 base and J 7 bases; bases outside gene matches: 9. CDR3 in DNA: TGCGCCAGCAGCCAAGTTAATTACAGGGGAGGTGGCTACACCTTC. The encoded protein is CASSQVNYRGGGYTF.